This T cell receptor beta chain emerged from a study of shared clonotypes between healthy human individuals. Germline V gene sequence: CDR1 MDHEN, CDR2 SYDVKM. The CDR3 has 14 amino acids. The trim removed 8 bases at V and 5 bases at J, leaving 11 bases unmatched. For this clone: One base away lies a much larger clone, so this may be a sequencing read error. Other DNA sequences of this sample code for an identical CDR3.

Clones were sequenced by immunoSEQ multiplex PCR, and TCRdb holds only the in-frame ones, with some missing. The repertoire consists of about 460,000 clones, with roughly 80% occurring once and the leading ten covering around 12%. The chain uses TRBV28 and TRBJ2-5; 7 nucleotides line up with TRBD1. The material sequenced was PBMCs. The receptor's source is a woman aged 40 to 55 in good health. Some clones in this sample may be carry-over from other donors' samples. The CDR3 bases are TGTGCCAGCGGCGTAGACAGGGTGTCCGAGACCCAGTACTTC. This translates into CASGVDRVSETQYF.